A single sample is the source of the 25 T cell receptor beta chains below, sequenced in a study of shared clonotypes between healthy human individuals. The naive CD8 population came from CD45RO-negative cells selected for CCR7, without terminally differentiated effector memory CD45RA+ cells. Assay used: immunoSEQ multiplex PCR; TCRdb lists only in-frame clones, some missing. Among about 2.1 million clones listed, roughly 91% were seen once. Source material: naive CD8+ T cells from PBMCs. The receptors derive from a man aged 18 to 29 in good health. Some clones in this sample may be carry-over from other donors' samples.

V usage is TRBV5-6 and J usage is TRBJ2-3; either TRBD1 or TRBD2 may fit D (5 bases each). The CDR3 contains 16 residues. Germline-derived CDR1 and CDR2 are SGHDT and YYEEEE. V gave up 3 bases and J gave up 1 base, with 15 bases separating them. CDR3 loop: CASSSSARGRTDTQYF. DNA of the CDR3: TGTGCCAGCAGCTCTTCGGCCCGGGGACGCACAGATACGCAGTATTTT. The variable domain in full, completed from reference TRBV5-6 and TRBJ2-3, reads DAGVTQSPTHLIKTRGQQVTLRCSPKSGHDTVSWYQQALGQGPQFIFQYYEEEERQRGNFPDRFSGHQFPNYSSELNVNALLLGDSALYLCASSSSARGRTDTQYFGPGTRLTVL.

The J gene is TRBJ2-1, the V gene TRBV11-2; D tentatively reads TRBD1 or TRBD2 (5 bases each). The length of the CDR3 is 16 residues. Germline CDR1 SGHAT, CDR2 FQNNGV. V was trimmed by 5 bases and J by 0 bases, leaving 14 bases between them. The CDR3 reads CASSQQRTSSYNEQFF. The CDR3 coding sequence is TGTGCCAGCAGCCAACAGCGGACAAGCTCCTACAATGAGCAGTTCTTC.

The gene calls are TRBV7-8 and TRBJ2-2, with D possibly matching TRBD2 (5 bases). Trimming pared 5 bases from V and 3 bases from J, leaving 19 bases between. CDR3 length: 17 residues. Germline CDR1 SGHVS, CDR2 FQNEAQ. CDR3 loop: CASSLPAGYIHTGELFF. The CDR3 bases are TGTGCCAGCAGCCTCCCGGCGGGCTACATCCACACCGGGGAGCTGTTTTTT.

The chain uses TRBV4-3 and TRBJ2-3, with TRBD2 identical over 8 bases. V was clipped by 3 bases and J by 4 bases; unmatched bases: 9. The CDR3 is 16 residues long. Germline V gene lookup returns CDR1 LGHNA and CDR2 YSLEER. CDR3 sequence (DNA): TGCGCCAGCAGCCAGGCCGGGAGGGGGAACGCAGATACGCAGTATTTT. Its protein product is CASSQAGRGNADTQYF.

The chain couples TRBV28 to TRBJ2-7; D gene ambiguous. Trimming cost V 2 bases and J 5 bases, with 13 bases left between them. This CDR3 is 14 amino acids long. Germline loops: CDR1 MDHEN, CDR2 SYDVKM. The CDR3 is CASSLEDPRHEQYF. In DNA, the CDR3 is TGTGCCAGCAGTTTAGAAGACCCAAGACACGAGCAGTACTTC.

V gene TRBV6-5 combines with J gene TRBJ2-7, with D perhaps matching TRBD1 (6 bases). CDR1 and CDR2 from the germline V gene are MNHEY and SVGAGI. The CDR3 covers 15 residues. V lost 4 bases and J 0 bases, leaving 13 bases between the germline ends. Here the CDR3 DNA reads TGTGCCAGCAGTTTTCTGGACAGCTACTCCTACGAGCAGTACTTC. This translates into CASSFLDSYSYEQYF.

V usage is TRBV27 and J usage is TRBJ2-6, with a tentative D call TRBD2 (5 bases). The CDR3 is 14 amino acids. V lost 4 bases and J lost 4, with 8 bases in between. Germline V gives CDR1 MNHEY, CDR2 SMNVEV (reference sequence). The CDR3 spells CASSSPGGANVLTF. In nucleotides, the CDR3 is TGTGCCAGCAGTTCCCCGGGGGGGGCCAACGTCCTGACTTTC.

This chain links TRBV7-6 with TRBJ2-7, with TRBD1 matching 10 bases. The J segment lost 1 base and the V segment lost 5 bases, leaving 11 bases of the junction unmatched. The V gene's germline CDR1 is SGHVS and CDR2 FNYEAQ. CDR3 size: 17 residues. CDR3 in DNA: TGTGCCAGCAGCCTGGGGACAGGGGAGGAACGGTCCTACGAGCAGTACTTC. Translated: CASSLGTGEERSYEQYF.

The J gene is TRBJ2-6, the V gene TRBV6-6, with D maybe TRBD2 (6 bases). The V end was cut by 2 bases, the J end by 1 base, with 9 bases between. Germline-derived CDR1 and CDR2 are MNHNY and SVGAGI (reference sequence). The CDR3 runs 16 residues. The CDR3 sequence is CASSYRRESGANVLTF. CDR3 sequence (DNA): TGTGCCAGCAGTTACCGCCGGGAGTCTGGGGCCAACGTCCTGACTTTC.

The rearrangement links TRBV7-6 to TRBJ2-7, with TRBD1 identical over 9 bases. The CDR3 totals 18 residues. Losses at the gene ends were 1 base for V and 3 bases for J; bases not matched to a gene: 13. Germline V gene lookup returns CDR1 SGHVS and CDR2 FNYEAQ. The CDR3 protein is CASSLVLGGDRAYYEQYF. In DNA form, the CDR3 reads TGTGCCAGCAGCTTAGTTTTAGGGGGGGACAGGGCGTACTACGAGCAGTACTTC.

This rearrangement joins TRBV27 to TRBJ2-1; TRBD2 agrees at 8 bases. Germline CDR1 and CDR2: MNHEY and SMNVEV (reference sequence). The CDR3 length is 16 residues. The V gene end was trimmed by 4 bases and the J gene end by 7 bases; junction bases not matched to a gene: 12. CDR3 sequence (DNA): TGTGCCAGCAGTTCCTCGCGGGGGGCGACAACGAATGAGCAGTTCTTC. It encodes CASSSSRGATTNEQFF.

The V gene is TRBV5-1, the J gene TRBJ2-7; 7 nucleotides match TRBD2. Germline CDR1 SGHRS, CDR2 YFSETQ. The CDR3 has 15 amino acids. V trimming: 0 bases; J trimming: 3 bases; junction bases outside the gene matches: 6. In DNA, the CDR3 is TGCGCCAGCAGCTTGGGAGAGGGACTAAACTACGAGCAGTACTTC. This gives the protein CASSLGEGLNYEQYF.

Turning to this clone: Other DNA sequences in the sample encode the same CDR3. The V gene is TRBV13, the J gene TRBJ1-3; D possibly corresponds to TRBD1 (5 bases). This CDR3 spans 14 amino acids. The V gene lost 3 bases and the J gene lost 0 bases, with 6 bases spanning the gap. CDR1 PRHDT and CDR2 FYEKMQ come from the germline V gene (reference sequence). CDR3 coding DNA: TGTGCCAGCAGCTTGGGACCCTCTGGAAACACCATATATTTT. Translated, it gives CASSLGPSGNTIYF.

The genes are TRBV7-8 and TRBJ1-1; TRBD1 matches 7 bases. The V and J ends lost 2 bases and 1 base, in that order; junction bases with no gene match: 13. CDR3 length: 18 residues. Germline values: CDR1 SGHVS, CDR2 FQNEAQ. Here the CDR3 reads CASSLNIRGGPGNTEAFF. CDR3 sequence (DNA): TGTGCCAGCAGCTTAAACATTCGAGGGGGCCCGGGGAACACTGAAGCTTTCTTT.

The V and J genes are TRBV29-1 and TRBJ2-7, with 7 bases fitting TRBD1. V lost 1 base and J lost 4; bases outside the gene matches: 7. CDR3 size: 14 residues. Germline loops: CDR1 SQVTM, CDR2 ANQGSEA. For the CDR3, the DNA is TGCAGCGTTGAAGGAGGGACAGAGTTTTACGAGCAGTACTTC. It encodes CSVEGGTEFYEQYF.

The chain employs TRBV4-3 and TRBJ1-2, with D maybe TRBD1 (5 bases). Germline V gene data show CDR1 as LGHNA and CDR2 as YSLEER. The CDR3 length is 16 residues. The V end lost 3 bases, the J end lost 2 bases, and 16 bases lay between the germline ends. This CDR3 is CASSHSGEGRNYGYTF. In nucleotides, the CDR3 is TGCGCCAGCAGCCATAGTGGGGAGGGGAGGAACTATGGCTACACCTTC.

The J gene is TRBJ1-1, the V gene TRBV7-9, with D perhaps matching TRBD1 (5 bases). The germline V gene encodes CDR1 SEHNR and CDR2 FQNEAQ (reference sequence). The CDR3 has 15 residues. Trimming removed 8 bases from V and 6 bases from J, with 22 bases in between. Here the CDR3 DNA reads TGTGCCAGCCGACCGGGGGGGGAGGGCGGCGCTGAAGCTTTCTTT. As protein: CASRPGGEGGAEAFF. Variable domain in full (rest from reference TRBV7-9 and TRBJ1-1): DTGVSQNPRHKITKRGQNVTFRCDPISEHNRLYWYRQTLGQGPEFLTYFQNEAQLEKSRLLSDRFSAERPKGSFSTLEIQRTEQGDSAMYLCASRPGGEGGAEAFFGQGTRLTVV.

The V and J genes are TRBV4-3 and TRBJ2-1, with 8 bases fitting TRBD2. The CDR3 loop spans 16 amino acids. Germline V CDR1 and CDR2: LGHNA, YSLEER. Unmatched junction bases numbered 9, after V lost 4 bases and J lost 4 bases. CDR3 sequence reads: CASSPTIAGRYNEQFF. The CDR3, as DNA: TGCGCCAGCAGCCCCACAATAGCGGGGCGATACAATGAGCAGTTCTTC.

For the CDR3, the DNA is TGTGCCTGCTTTGGGGCTAACTATGGCTACACCTTC. This encodes CACFGANYGYTF. The chain couples TRBV30 to TRBJ1-2; D unresolved. This CDR3 is 12 amino acids long. V gave up 6 bases and J gave up 0 bases, with 8 bases separating them. The germline gives CDR1 GTSNPN, CDR2 SVGIG (reference sequence).

The chain links TRBV7-9 to TRBJ2-1; 11 bases agree with TRBD2. V shed 5 bases, J shed 8 bases, and the junction held 11 bases outside the gene matches. From germline, CDR1 is SEHNR and CDR2 FQNEAQ (reference sequence). The CDR3 length is 16 residues. The DNA of the CDR3 is TGTGCCAGCAGCCAGAAACTAGCGGGAGTATCCGATGAGCAGTTCTTC. It specifies CASSQKLAGVSDEQFF. Looking up the rest from reference TRBV7-9 and TRBJ2-1 gives the full variable domain: DTGVSQNPRHKITKRGQNVTFRCDPISEHNRLYWYRQTLGQGPEFLTYFQNEAQLEKSRLLSDRFSAERPKGSFSTLEIQRTEQGDSAMYLCASSQKLAGVSDEQFFGPGTRLTVL.

V gene TRBV19 combines with J gene TRBJ1-5; TRBD1 is a possible D gene (6 bases). The CDR3 has 14 amino acids. The germline gives CDR1 LNHDA, CDR2 SQIVND (reference sequence). V gave up 1 base and J gave up 11 bases, with 15 bases separating them. The CDR3 is CASSIGEGVSAQHF. The DNA for the CDR3 is TGTGCCAGTAGTATAGGGGAGGGGGTATCGGCCCAGCATTTT.

This chain links TRBV7-9 with TRBJ2-1, with D maybe TRBD2 (6 bases). Per germline, CDR1 SEHNR and CDR2 FQNEAQ (reference sequence). V lost 0 bases and J 1 base, leaving 13 bases between the germline ends. The CDR3 loop spans 17 amino acids. For the CDR3, the DNA is TGTGCCAGCAGCTTAGCAGCGGCAGGAGGGTCCTACAATGAGCAGTTCTTC. It yields the protein CASSLAAAGGSYNEQFF.

The chain combines TRBV5-1 with TRBJ2-7; D remains ambiguous. Germline CDR1 is SGHRS and CDR2 is YFSETQ. V lost 5 bases, J lost 4 bases, and 10 bases lay in between. CDR3 length equals 12 residues. The CDR3, as DNA: TGCGCCAGCAGGCTGGTAGGGTACGAGCAGTACTTC. Amino acids: CASRLVGYEQYF.

This rearrangement joins TRBV11-1 to TRBJ1-1, with 12 bases matching TRBD1. Germline V gene lookup returns CDR1 SGHAT and CDR2 FQDESV (reference sequence). Unmatched junction bases numbered 8, after V lost 3 bases and J lost 3 bases. This CDR3 comprises 17 residues. The CDR3 is CASSFRGTGGIDTEAFF. The CDR3 DNA follows: TGTGCCAGCAGCTTTCGTGGGACAGGGGGCATCGACACTGAAGCTTTCTTT.

V and J are TRBV29-1 and TRBJ2-7, with D possibly being TRBD2 (6 bases). Trimming removed 4 bases at V and 11 bases at J, with 15 bases between. CDR1 is SQVTM and CDR2 is ANQGSEA in the germline V gene. The CDR3 loop spans 11 amino acids. CDR3 sequence: CSVGFGGDEYF. The DNA for the CDR3 is TGCAGCGTTGGGTTCGGGGGAGACGAGTACTTC.